Below are 29 T cell receptor beta chains sequenced from a single sample in a study of blood T cell repertoires in COVID-19. The data were produced by immunoSEQ multiplex PCR, yet TCRdb's version contains in-frame clones alone and is incomplete. The sample lists about 140,000 clones, around 80% occurring once. The sequenced sample consisted of peripheral blood. These receptors all come from a man aged 55 to 70 with active or convalescent COVID-19.

This clone was recorded a few times. CDR3 in amino acids: CATSEAGASTDTQYF. The CDR3 DNA is TGTGCCACCAGTGAGGCGGGCGCTAGCACAGATACGCAGTATTTT. The chain uses TRBV24-1 and TRBJ2-3; D might be TRBD2 (5 bases). Trimming left V 4 bases short and J 0 bases short, with 10 bases between. The germline gives CDR1 KGHDR, CDR2 SFDVKD. The CDR3 runs to 15 residues.

The chain links TRBV5-1 to TRBJ2-5, with TRBD1 as a possible D gene (7 bases). The CDR3 runs 16 residues. The ends were cut back, 3 bases at V and 5 bases at J, with 20 bases in the middle. Germline CDR1 and CDR2: SGHRS and YFSETQ. In DNA, the CDR3 is TGCGCCAGCAGCTCCGGCGCGAGCGCAGGGGGGGAGACCCAGTACTTC. Translation: CASSSGASAGGETQYF.

The J gene is TRBJ1-3, the V gene TRBV6-2 or TRBV6-3; TRBD1 might be the D (6 bases). The CDR3 has 17 amino acids. V shed 0 bases and J shed 1 base, with 13 bases lying between them. Germline CDR1 and CDR2: MNHEY and SVGEGT. The CDR3 DNA is TGTGCCAGCAGTTACTCGTCCGACAGGCGTTCTGGAAACACCATATATTTT. The encoded protein is CASSYSSDRRSGNTIYF.

This rearrangement joins TRBV30 to TRBJ1-2; 7 bases match TRBD1. V shed 0 bases, J shed 4 bases, and the junction held 5 bases outside the gene matches. Germline V gene lookup returns CDR1 GTSNPN and CDR2 SVGIG (reference sequence). The CDR3 consists of 14 residues. This CDR3 is CAWSVHGTAYGYTF. As DNA, the CDR3 is TGTGCCTGGAGTGTACACGGGACAGCCTATGGCTACACCTTC.

The rearrangement joins TRBV18 to TRBJ1-1; unclear D gene. This CDR3 is built from 15 residues. V dropped 4 bases and J dropped 0 bases, with 12 bases sitting between them. Germline V CDR1 and CDR2: KGHSH, LQKENI. The CDR3 reads CASSRGKTMNTEAFF. The CDR3 bases are TGTGCCAGCTCACGGGGAAAGACTATGAACACTGAAGCTTTCTTT. Variable domain in full (rest from reference TRBV18 and TRBJ1-1): NAGVMQNPRHLVRRRGQEARLRCSPMKGHSHVYWYRQLPEEGLKFMVYLQKENIIDESGMPKERFSAEFPKEGPSILRIQQVVRGDSAAYFCASSRGKTMNTEAFFGQGTRLTVV.

This rearrangement joins TRBV5-5 to TRBJ2-4; 8 positions match TRBD1. The CDR3 is 16 residues long. V gave up 2 bases and J gave up 5 bases; unmatched junction bases: 9. In germline, CDR1 is SGHKS, CDR2 YYEKEE (reference sequence). The CDR3, as DNA: TGTGCCAGCAGCTTATATCAGGGGGCCGCCCAAAACATTCAGTACTTC. As protein: CASSLYQGAAQNIQYF.

The V call is TRBV6-5, the J call TRBJ1-2; the D gene is possibly TRBD1 (5 bases). The V end was cut by 7 bases, the J end by 2 bases, with 11 bases between. The CDR3 runs 13 residues. Germline lookup yields CDR1 MNHEY and CDR2 SVGAGI. The CDR3 sequence: CASTKTGNYGYTF. The CDR3 DNA reads TGTGCCAGCACCAAAACAGGAAACTATGGCTACACCTTC.

The chain employs TRBV11-2 and TRBJ1-2, with D uncertain. This CDR3 has 16 amino acids. Germline CDR1 and CDR2: SGHAT and FQNNGV. The germline V and J ends were trimmed by 6 bases and 5 bases, with 22 bases remaining between them. Here the CDR3 reads CASRVPYQKPGYGYTF. The CDR3 coding sequence is TGTGCCAGCAGGGTACCCTACCAAAAGCCGGGATATGGCTACACCTTC.

This chain connects TRBV11-3 to TRBJ2-1; possibly TRBD1 for D (8 bases). The CDR3 covers 19 residues. V lost 5 bases and J lost 0, with 23 bases in between. Germline V gene data show CDR1 as SGHNT and CDR2 as YENEEA. CDR3: CASSPRQGLSGNSYNEQFF. CDR3 DNA sequence: TGTGCCAGCAGCCCGCGACAGGGGTTGAGCGGGAACTCCTACAATGAGCAGTTCTTC. Looking up the rest from reference TRBV11-3 and TRBJ2-1 gives the full variable domain: EAGVVQSPRYKIIEKKQPVAFWCNPISGHNTLYWYLQNLGQGPELLIRYENEEAVDDSQLPKDRFSAERLKGVDSTLKIQPAELGDSAVYLCASSPRQGLSGNSYNEQFFGPGTRLTVL.

The chain couples TRBV6-6 to TRBJ2-5; 8 positions match TRBD2. The trim removed 10 bases at V and 2 bases at J, leaving 9 bases unmatched. The CDR3 is 14 amino acids. Germline V gene data show CDR1 as MNHNY and CDR2 as SVGAGI (reference sequence). The CDR3: CATLTTGGQETQYF. The CDR3 bases are TGTGCCACCCTCACGACGGGGGGGCAAGAGACCCAGTACTTC.

The chain carries TRBV18 and TRBJ2-3; tentatively, D is TRBD2 (5 bases). The CDR3 covers 14 residues. Germline V gives CDR1 KGHSH, CDR2 LQKENI. Trimming removed 4 bases at V and 0 bases at J, with 8 bases between. The CDR3 reads CASSLQRSTDTQYF. CDR3 sequence (DNA): TGTGCCAGCTCACTTCAGCGGAGCACAGATACGCAGTATTTT. The full variable domain, in which reference TRBV18 and TRBJ2-3 provide the parts outside the CDR3, is NAGVMQNPRHLVRRRGQEARLRCSPMKGHSHVYWYRQLPEEGLKFMVYLQKENIIDESGMPKERFSAEFPKEGPSILRIQQVVRGDSAAYFCASSLQRSTDTQYFGPGTRLTVL.

This chain joins TRBV27 and TRBJ1-1; D is uncertain. Germline assignment: CDR1 MNHEY and CDR2 SMNVEV (reference sequence). The CDR3 sequence is 16 residues long. Trimming took off 0 bases at V and 0 bases at J, with 11 bases between the two ends. The CDR3 nucleotides read TGTGCCAGCAGTTTATCCGCCCTCACATTGAACACTGAAGCTTTCTTT. It translates to CASSLSALTLNTEAFF.

The chain employs TRBV4-3 and TRBJ2-5; TRBD1 might be the D (6 bases). The germline V and J ends were trimmed by 6 bases and 3 bases, with 11 bases remaining between them. The CDR3 covers 13 residues. CDR1 LGHNA and CDR2 YSLEER come from the germline V gene. Here the CDR3 reads CASSPDRKETQYF. The CDR3 DNA sequence: TGCGCCAGCAGTCCCGACAGGAAAGAGACCCAGTACTTC.

The CDR3 DNA sequence: TGTGCCACCAGTGATTTGTTGGGGGCGGACACCGGGGAGCTGTTTTTT. Encoded protein: CATSDLLGADTGELFF. V gene TRBV24-1 combines with J gene TRBJ2-2; perhaps TRBD1 as D (6 bases). CDR1 is KGHDR, CDR2 SFDVKD, per germline. The length of the CDR3 is 16 residues. The germline V and J ends were trimmed by 0 bases and 3 bases, with 10 bases remaining between them.

CDR3 nucleotides: TGCGCCAGCAGCCAAGATTATGAGGGGCGGGGAAAACTGTTTTTT. Its translation is CASSQDYEGRGKLFF. The chain carries TRBV4-3 and TRBJ1-4, with a weak D call TRBD1 (5 bases). The CDR3 contains 15 residues. The V gene lost 0 bases and the J gene lost 10 bases, with 15 bases spanning the gap. CDR1 LGHNA and CDR2 YSLEER come from the germline V gene.

This chain joins TRBV7-2 and TRBJ1-1, with 8 bases aligning to TRBD1. The junction had 6 bases not matched to a gene; V was cut back by 5 bases and J by 1 base. The CDR3 runs 15 residues. Germline V gene sequence: CDR1 SGHTA, CDR2 FQGNSA. In DNA, the CDR3 is TGTGCCAGCAGCATCAGGACAGGGACGAACACTGAAGCTTTCTTT. Its translation: CASSIRTGTNTEAFF.

The chain uses TRBV30 and TRBJ2-1; maybe TRBD1 (6 bases). Trimming took 3 bases from V and 2 from J, leaving 11 bases between them. Germline V gives CDR1 GTSNPN, CDR2 SVGIG (reference sequence). CDR3 length: 14 amino acids. The CDR3 sequence: CAWRGTKTYNEQFF. The CDR3 coding sequence is TGTGCCTGGAGGGGGACAAAGACCTACAATGAGCAGTTCTTC. Complete variable domain (other parts from reference TRBV30 and TRBJ2-1): SQTIHQWPATLVQPVGSPLSLECTVEGTSNPNLYWYRQAAGRGLQLLFYSVGIGQISSEVPQNLSASRPQDRQFILSSKKLLLSDSGFYLCAWRGTKTYNEQFFGPGTRLTVL.

The sample holds one count of this clone. The gene calls are TRBV6-2 or TRBV6-3 and TRBJ2-7; 8 bases align to TRBD2. The CDR3 is made up of 17 amino acids. Germline V gene data show CDR1 as MNHEY and CDR2 as SVGEGT. The V segment lost 0 bases and the J segment 0 bases; nucleotides outside the gene matches: 7. The CDR3 spells CASSYSRGAGASYEQYF. CDR3 nucleotides: TGTGCCAGCAGTTACTCGAGGGGAGCGGGGGCCTCCTACGAGCAGTACTTC.

The chain employs TRBV27 and TRBJ2-7, with D possibly TRBD1 on 6 matching bases. The V gene lost 2 bases and the J gene lost 4 bases, with 12 bases spanning the gap. This CDR3 contains 14 residues. Germline CDR1 reads MNHEY; CDR2 reads SMNVEV (reference sequence). The CDR3 protein is CASSLVTGGYEQYF. For the CDR3, the DNA is TGTGCCAGCAGTTTAGTGACAGGCGGTTACGAGCAGTACTTC.

This clone showed up just a few times. Other DNA sequences in this sample translate to the same CDR3. The V call is TRBV7-9, the J call TRBJ1-5, with D uncertain. Germline V gene lookup returns CDR1 SEHNR and CDR2 FQNEAQ (reference sequence). The CDR3 is made up of 14 amino acids. V lost 1 base, J lost 2 bases, and 6 bases lay in between. The CDR3 nucleotides are TGTGCCAGCAGCTTAGGGCAGGGCAATCAGCCCCAGCATTTT. Its protein is CASSLGQGNQPQHF.

The rearrangement links TRBV27 to TRBJ2-7; possible D gene TRBD1, 5 bases. Germline CDR1 and CDR2: MNHEY and SMNVEV (reference sequence). V was pared by 4 bases and J by 4 bases, with 11 bases between. The CDR3 totals 13 residues. CDR3 DNA: TGTGCCAGCAGTTCCCGACAGCTTTACGAGCAGTACTTC. It codes for CASSSRQLYEQYF.

The gene calls are TRBV5-1 and TRBJ1-1; 7 bases are a match to TRBD1. V lost 5 bases and J lost 3; bases outside the gene matches: 10. This CDR3 spans 15 amino acids. Germline V gene sequence: CDR1 SGHRS, CDR2 YFSETQ. The CDR3, as DNA: TGCGCCAGCAGTCCGAGTCGGCAGGGGGACACTGAAGCTTTCTTT. It codes for CASSPSRQGDTEAFF.

The chain has TRBV19 and TRBJ2-1; a weak D match, TRBD2 (6 bases). CDR3 size: 13 residues. Germline CDR1 LNHDA, CDR2 SQIVND (reference sequence). With 5 bases removed from V and 10 bases from J, the gap between germline ends came to 15 bases. CDR3 in DNA: TGTGCCAGTAGTCCAACAGTAAGCGGGGAGCAGTTCTTC. Its translation: CASSPTVSGEQFF.

The V gene is TRBV24-1, the J gene TRBJ2-1; TRBD2 aligns across 8 bases. Trimming removed 1 base from V and 10 bases from J; junction bases left unmatched: 8. In germline, CDR1 is KGHDR, CDR2 SFDVKD. The CDR3 length is 15 residues. This chain's CDR3 is CATSDFSGNLGEQFF. DNA for the CDR3: TGTGCCACCAGTGATTTTAGCGGGAACCTCGGGGAGCAGTTCTTC.

The rearrangement joins TRBV30 to TRBJ1-5, with 9 bases identical to TRBD1. Germline loops: CDR1 GTSNPN, CDR2 SVGIG (reference sequence). With 8 bases clipped from V and 7 bases from J, the junction kept 12 bases outside the gene matches. The CDR3 spans 14 residues. The DNA of the CDR3 is TGTGCCAGCGCCACCGGGACAGGGTGGCAGCCCCAGCATTTT. Translation: CASATGTGWQPQHF.

The chain carries TRBV10-3 and TRBJ1-2; the D is unclear. The CDR3 runs 12 residues. Germline loops: CDR1 ENHRY, CDR2 SYGVKD. The V and J ends lost 7 bases and 5 bases respectively, with 11 bases between them. CDR3 protein: CAINIQNYGYTF. CDR3 bases: TGTGCCATCAATATACAGAATTATGGCTACACCTTC.

CDR3 residues: CASSGGTGLMETQYF. CDR3 sequence (DNA): TGCGCCAGCAGCGGAGGGACAGGGTTGATGGAGACCCAGTACTTC. The chain has TRBV10-1 and TRBJ2-5, with TRBD1 identical over 9 bases. There are 15 residues in the CDR3. Germline V gene data show CDR1 as WNHNN and CDR2 as SYGVQD (reference sequence). Trimming at V came to 6 bases and at J to 5 bases, leaving 10 bases not matched to a gene.

The chain has TRBV30 and TRBJ2-1; D perhaps matches TRBD2 (5 bases). V gave up 2 bases and J gave up 9 bases, with 20 bases separating them. CDR1 is GTSNPN, CDR2 SVGIG, per germline (reference sequence). The CDR3 is 15 residues long. The CDR3 bases are TGTGCCTGGAGTACTGGCGGGTCCTTGTTGAGTGAGCAGTTCTTC. Translation: CAWSTGGSLLSEQFF.

The chain is built from TRBV6-6 and TRBJ1-2; 7 bases map to TRBD1. The V segment lost 5 bases and the J segment 7 bases; nucleotides outside the gene matches: 13. This CDR3 region has 15 residues. Germline V gives CDR1 MNHNY, CDR2 SVGAGI (reference sequence). The CDR3 reads CASSRLDRVSGGYTF. CDR3 coding DNA: TGTGCCAGCAGTCGCCTTGACAGGGTCTCGGGTGGCTACACCTTC.